The present T cell receptor (beta chain) was sequenced within a study of T cell responses to AZD1222 COVID-19 vaccine. Study observations and caveats: Repertoires in all cases were sampled only once the peak T cell response had passed. The breadth and depth of Spike-specific TCRs increased once two AZD1222 doses had been given. Clonal diversity was possibly underestimated, and white British individuals and females predominated among donors.

The study pooled second doses at about 4 or about 12 weeks. Trimming took 4 bases from V and 4 from J; bases not matched to a gene: 5. The length of the CDR3 is 15 residues. Per germline, CDR1 LGHNA and CDR2 YSLEER. Details on this clone: Antigen specificity is unknown.

The repertoire was sequenced with immunoSEQ multiplex PCR; TCRdb's copy has only in-frame clones and lacks some. Here the sample spans under 150,000 clones, 85% to 90% being singletons. This TCR was recovered from an adult who received the AZD1222 COVID-19 vaccine. This specimen consisted of peripheral blood, obtained 28 days after the second AZD1222 dose. This chain connects TRBV4-3 to TRBJ2-3, with 10 bases fitting TRBD2. The CDR3 bases are TGCGCCAGCAGCCTAAACAGCGGGAGGGCAGATACGCAGTATTTT. Protein: CASSLNSGRADTQYF.